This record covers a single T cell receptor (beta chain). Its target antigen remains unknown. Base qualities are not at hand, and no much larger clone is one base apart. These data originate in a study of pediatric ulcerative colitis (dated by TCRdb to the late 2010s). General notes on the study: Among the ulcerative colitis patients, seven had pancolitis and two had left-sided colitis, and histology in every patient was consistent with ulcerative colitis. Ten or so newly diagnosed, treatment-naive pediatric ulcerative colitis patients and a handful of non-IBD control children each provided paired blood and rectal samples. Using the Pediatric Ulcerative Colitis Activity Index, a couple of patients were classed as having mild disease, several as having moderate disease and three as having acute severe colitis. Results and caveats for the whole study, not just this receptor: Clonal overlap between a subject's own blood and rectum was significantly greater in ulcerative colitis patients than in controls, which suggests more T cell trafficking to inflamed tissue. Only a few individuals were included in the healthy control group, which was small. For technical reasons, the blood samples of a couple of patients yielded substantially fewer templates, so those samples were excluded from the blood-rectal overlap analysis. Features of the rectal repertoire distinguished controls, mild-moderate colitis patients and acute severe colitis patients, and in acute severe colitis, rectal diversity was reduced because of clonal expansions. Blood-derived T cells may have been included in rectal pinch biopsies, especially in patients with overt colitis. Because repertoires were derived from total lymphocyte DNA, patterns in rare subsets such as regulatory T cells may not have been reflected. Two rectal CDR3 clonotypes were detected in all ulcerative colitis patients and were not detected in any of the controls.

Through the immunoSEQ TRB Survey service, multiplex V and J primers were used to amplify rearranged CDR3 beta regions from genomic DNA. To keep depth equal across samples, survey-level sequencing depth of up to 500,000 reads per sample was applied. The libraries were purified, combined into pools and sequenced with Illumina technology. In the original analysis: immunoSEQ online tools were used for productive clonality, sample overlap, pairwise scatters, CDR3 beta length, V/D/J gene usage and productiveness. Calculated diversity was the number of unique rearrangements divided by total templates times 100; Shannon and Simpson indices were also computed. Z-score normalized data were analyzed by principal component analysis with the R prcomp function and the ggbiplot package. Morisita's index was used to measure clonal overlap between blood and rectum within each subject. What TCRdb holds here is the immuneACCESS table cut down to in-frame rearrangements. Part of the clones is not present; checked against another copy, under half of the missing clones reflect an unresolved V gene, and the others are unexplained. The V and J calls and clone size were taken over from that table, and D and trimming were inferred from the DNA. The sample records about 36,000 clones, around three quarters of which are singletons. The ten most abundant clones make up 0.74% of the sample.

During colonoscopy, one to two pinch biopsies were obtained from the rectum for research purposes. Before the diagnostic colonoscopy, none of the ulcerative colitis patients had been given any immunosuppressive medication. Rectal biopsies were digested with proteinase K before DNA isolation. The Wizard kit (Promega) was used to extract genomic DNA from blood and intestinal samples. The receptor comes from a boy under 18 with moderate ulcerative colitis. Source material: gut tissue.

Read as DNA, the sequence is TGTGCCTGGAGGGGAGGACAGGGTGGAACCACTTACTACGAGCAGTACTTC. Its protein product is CAWRGGQGGTTYYEQYF. The sequence is built from TRBV30 and TRBJ2-7; TRBD1 lines up with 8 middle nucleotides. The CDR3, from cysteine to phenylalanine, totals 17 residues. Just the 51-base CDR3 DNA is kept, in frame starting at base 1. The CDR1 and CDR2 encoded by the germline V gene (reference sequence) are GTSNPN and SVGIG. V is cut back by 3 bases and J by 3 bases, with 16 bases in the junction unmatched.